One sample yielded the 26 T cell receptor beta chains listed below, sequenced in a study of read filtering for tumor transcriptome and immune sequencing. This library used approximately 370 ng RNA and molecular barcoded adaptors spanning alpha/delta and beta/gamma chains. From the reads, TCRdb called clonotypes with MiXCR, one entry per CDR3 protein. Of about 48,000 distinct CDR3 sequences listed, about 19% are singletons. Sequenced: a population of CD138-negative cells sorted from bone marrow. The source of these receptors is a donor aged 40 or over with multiple myeloma.

This clonotype was counted between two and nine times. A single base separates this from a much larger clone, so it may be a read error. The CDR3 region is CASTLGPLSYNEQFF. The CDR3 region has the DNA TGTGCCAGTACCCTGGGTCCACTGTCCTACAATGAGCAGTTCTTC. The chain carries TRBV19 and TRBJ2-1; no firm D call. The CDR3 extends over 15 amino acids. V was trimmed by 7 bases and J by 1 base, leaving 14 bases between them. Germline V lookup: CDR1 LNHDA, CDR2 SQIVND (reference sequence).

This clonotype was seen ten or more times. The chain employs TRBV9 and TRBJ1-2; D uncertain. Germline V gives CDR1 SGDLS, CDR2 YYNGEE. V was clipped by 0 bases and J by 2 bases, with 8 bases between them. The CDR3 has 14 residues. The CDR3 nucleotides read TGTGCCAGCAGCGTAGGTGGCGTAAACTATGGCTACACCTTC. Amino acid sequence: CASSVGGVNYGYTF.

V gene TRBV7-6 combines with J gene TRBJ1-1, with D maybe TRBD1 (5 bases). The CDR3 runs to 15 residues. Germline V lookup: CDR1 SGHVS, CDR2 FNYEAQ. V shed 1 base and J shed 5 bases, with 14 bases lying between them. Here the CDR3 reads CASSLVAGGKTEAFF. The CDR3 DNA follows: TGTGCCAGCAGCTTAGTAGCCGGGGGTAAGACTGAAGCTTTCTTT.

This clonotype was seen ten or more times. This rearrangement joins TRBV19 to TRBJ2-1; 11 bases fit TRBD2. From germline, CDR1 is LNHDA and CDR2 SQIVND (reference sequence). The CDR3 contains 15 residues. The V gene end was trimmed by 5 bases and the J gene end by 3 bases; junction bases not matched to a gene: 3. The CDR3 spells CASSAGTSGYNEQFF. The CDR3, as DNA: TGTGCCAGTAGTGCGGGGACTAGCGGCTACAATGAGCAGTTCTTC.

This clonotype has ten or more counts. The chain links TRBV7-2 to TRBJ2-1; 7 nucleotides align to TRBD2. The CDR3 consists of 16 residues. The trim removed 1 base at V and 4 bases at J, leaving 7 bases unmatched. Germline CDR1 SGHTA, CDR2 FQGNSA. CDR3 sequence reads: CASSLDQASGYNEQFF. The CDR3 coding sequence is TGTGCCAGCAGCTTAGACCAGGCTAGCGGTTACAATGAGCAGTTCTTC.

This clonotype was seen at least ten times. V is TRBV12-3 or TRBV12-4 and J is TRBJ1-5; 7 bases fit TRBD1. This CDR3 has 15 amino acids. The trim removed 5 bases at V and 5 bases at J, leaving 9 bases unmatched. Here the CDR3 DNA reads TGTGCCAGCAGTCTCAGACAGGGTAAGGATCAGCCCCAGCATTTT. Amino acid sequence: CASSLRQGKDQPQHF.

With respect to this clonotype: One junction end does not reproduce the germline sequence, and a read error may be involved. This chain connects TRBV11-2 to TRBJ2-3, with D tentatively TRBD1 or TRBD2 (5 bases each). The germline V gene encodes CDR1 SGHAT and CDR2 FQNNGV. CDR3 length: 15 amino acids. The CDR3 spells CASSLAGTHTDTLCF. CDR3 in DNA: TGTGCCAGCAGCTTAGCTGGGACCCACACAGATACGCTGTGTTTT.

This clonotype came up a few times. The chain combines TRBV20-1 with TRBJ1-3; D is unclear. The germline gives CDR1 DFQATT, CDR2 SNEGSKA (reference sequence). This CDR3 contains 16 residues. Between the trimmed V and J ends, which lost 7 bases and 1 base, there was a span of 20 bases. CDR3: CSVLQRIRGSGNTIYF. In DNA form, the CDR3 reads TGCAGTGTTCTGCAGCGAATCCGGGGATCTGGAAACACCATATATTTT.

The sample holds many counts of this clonotype. This rearrangement joins TRBV24-1 to TRBJ1-4; TRBD1 is a possible D gene (5 bases). CDR1 and CDR2 (germline): KGHDR, SFDVKD. V was cut by 4 bases and J by 8 bases, with 10 bases left in between. This CDR3 has 13 amino acids. CDR3: CATSDERQEKLFF. The CDR3, as DNA: TGTGCCACCAGTGACGAACGACAGGAAAAACTGTTTTTT.

This clonotype came up many times. The chain links TRBV9 to TRBJ2-5; no clear D gene. The CDR3 extends over 16 amino acids. V was clipped by 0 bases and J by 5 bases, with 17 bases between them. CDR1 and CDR2 (germline): SGDLS, YYNGEE. Written as DNA, the CDR3 is TGTGCCAGCAGCGTAGAAGCCTATTCCTTCTATGAGACCCAGTACTTC. As protein: CASSVEAYSFYETQYF. Full variable domain (rest looked up from reference TRBV9 and TRBJ2-5): DSGVTQTPKHLITATGQRVTLRCSPRSGDLSVYWYQQSLDQGLQFLIQYYNGEERAKGNILERFSAQQFPDLHSELNLSSLELGDSALYFCASSVEAYSFYETQYFGPGTRLLVL.

Ten or more counts support this clonotype. The V and J genes are TRBV5-1 and TRBJ2-7; D is undetermined. The V gene lost 1 base and the J gene lost 6 bases, with 5 bases spanning the gap. This CDR3 is 11 amino acids long. CDR1 and CDR2 (germline): SGHRS, YFSETQ. DNA of the CDR3: TGCGCCAGCAGCTTGCGTTCCGAGCAGTACTTC. Translation: CASSLRSEQYF.

In this sample, this clonotype turned up many times. The CDR3 is CSARRGQRNTEAFF. The CDR3 DNA reads as TGCAGCGCGAGACGGGGACAGCGGAACACTGAAGCTTTCTTT. The V call is TRBV29-1, the J call TRBJ1-1; TRBD1 matches 7 bases. The CDR3 length is 14 residues. Germline CDR1 and CDR2: SQVTM and ANQGSEA. The V segment lost 7 bases and the J segment 1 base; nucleotides outside the gene matches: 9.

A note on this clonotype: The junction differs from germline at one of its ends, possibly a read error. V gene TRBV5-5 combines with J gene TRBJ1-1; TRBD1 agrees at 7 bases. This CDR3 region has 15 residues. Germline-derived CDR1 and CDR2 are SGHKS and YYEKEE (reference sequence). The CDR3 DNA follows: TGTGCCGGCAGCTTCCGAGTCGAAGGGGGCACTGAGGCTTTCTTT. Its translation is CAGSFRVEGGTEAFF.

Regarding this clonotype: A single base separates this from a much larger clone, so it may be a read error. J is TRBJ2-2 and V is TRBV5-4; 7 bases map to TRBD1. Per the germline V gene, CDR1 is SGHNT and CDR2 is YYREEE (reference sequence). The CDR3 is 16 residues long. CDR3 bases: TGTGCCAGCAGCTCCTTTGAGGGGGCGAGGTCCGGGGAGCTGCTTTTT. It codes for CASSSFEGARSGELLF.

This clonotype was observed many times. The rearrangement links TRBV5-1 to TRBJ1-1; the D is unclear. Germline CDR1 SGHRS, CDR2 YFSETQ. V shed 4 bases and J shed 1 base, with 17 bases lying between them. The CDR3 is 16 residues long. This CDR3 is CASSPRSRVGNTEAFF. The CDR3 nucleotides are TGCGCCAGCAGCCCCAGATCACGGGTGGGGAACACTGAAGCTTTCTTT.

This clonotype has at least ten counts. This chain uses TRBV24-1 with TRBJ2-6, with TRBD1 matching over 7 bases. Looked up from germline, CDR1 is KGHDR and CDR2 is SFDVKD. The ends lost 8 bases at V and 2 bases at J; junction bases unmatched: 2. The length of the CDR3 is 14 residues. Here the CDR3 reads CATTDRAGANVLTF. The CDR3 coding sequence is TGTGCCACCACCGACAGGGCTGGGGCCAACGTCCTGACTTTC.

This clonotype is categorized as medium-sized. The V gene is TRBV5-1, the J gene TRBJ2-1; TRBD2 agrees at 11 bases. V was pared by 4 bases and J by 10 bases, with 10 bases of the junction left unmatched. Germline values: CDR1 SGHRS, CDR2 YFSETQ. The CDR3 extends over 15 amino acids. For the CDR3, the DNA is TGCGCCAGCAGCCTGACTAGCGGGGCTCGCCTCGAGCAGTTCTTC. Its protein is CASSLTSGARLEQFF.

This clonotype was counted many times. This sequence joins TRBV11-2 and TRBJ2-2; the D gene is possibly TRBD2 (5 bases). The CDR3 runs 16 residues. V lost 5 bases and J lost 1, with 14 bases in between. The V gene's germline CDR1 is SGHAT and CDR2 FQNNGV. The chain's CDR3 is CASSMRAAKNTGELFF. CDR3 in DNA: TGTGCCAGCAGCATGAGAGCGGCGAAGAACACCGGGGAGCTGTTTTTT.

The table lists this clonotype with many counts. The V and J genes are TRBV28 and TRBJ1-3, with unresolved D. The CDR3 sequence is 15 residues long. V lost 10 bases, J lost 2 bases, and 18 bases lay in between. Germline CDR1 is MDHEN and CDR2 is SYDVKM. CDR3 residues: CATTLRGMTGNTIYF. The CDR3 DNA is TGTGCCACCACGCTTCGCGGAATGACTGGAAACACCATATATTTT.

The sample holds many counts of this clonotype. The CDR3 reads CSAVVGGGSYNEQFF. Written as DNA, the CDR3 is TGCAGTGCTGTCGTTGGTGGAGGGAGCTACAATGAGCAGTTCTTC. This rearrangement joins TRBV20-1 to TRBJ2-1, with a weak D call TRBD2 (6 bases). CDR1 and CDR2 (germline): DFQATT, SNEGSKA (reference sequence). V lost 5 bases to trimming and J lost 3 bases, with 17 bases between them. CDR3 size: 15 residues.

This clonotype was found many times. The CDR3 DNA reads as TGTGCCAGCAGCTTATACAGGGGCTTCGAAGCTTTCTTT. Protein: CASSLYRGFEAFF. The chain combines TRBV11-3 with TRBJ1-1, with 7 bases matching TRBD1. The germline CDR1 and CDR2 sequences are SGHNT and YENEEA. There are 13 residues in the CDR3. V gave up 2 bases and J gave up 8 bases; unmatched junction bases: 5. The full variable domain, its missing parts supplied by reference TRBV11-3 and TRBJ1-1, is EAGVVQSPRYKIIEKKQPVAFWCNPISGHNTLYWYLQNLGQGPELLIRYENEEAVDDSQLPKDRFSAERLKGVDSTLKIQPAELGDSAVYLCASSLYRGFEAFFGQGTRLTVV.

This clonotype was detected a few times. This chain joins TRBV20-1 and TRBJ2-4; TRBD1 might be the D (7 bases). This CDR3 has 11 residues. V was pared by 6 bases and J by 9 bases, with 12 bases between. Germline V gene data show CDR1 as DFQATT and CDR2 as SNEGSKA (reference sequence). The CDR3 DNA follows: TGCAGTGCCCCCAGGGGGGTCATTCAGTACTTC. It specifies CSAPRGVIQYF.

Ten or more counts support this clonotype. This chain uses TRBV24-1 with TRBJ2-1; 8 nucleotides line up with TRBD1. CDR3 size: 14 residues. The V segment lost 4 bases and the J segment 5 bases; nucleotides outside the gene matches: 3. Per germline, CDR1 KGHDR and CDR2 SFDVKD. CDR3 coding DNA: TGTGCCACCAGTGACATCAGGGGGCACAATGAGCAGTTCTTC. This encodes CATSDIRGHNEQFF.

Regarding this clonotype: A read error is possible here, since a much larger clone lies one base away. The rearrangement links TRBV7-3 to TRBJ2-7, with 11 bases lining up with TRBD2. Germline V gene lookup returns CDR1 SGHTA and CDR2 FQGTGA. The CDR3 consists of 15 residues. CDR3 bases: TGTGCCAGCAGCTTAGGGACTAGCGGATCCTACGAGCGGTACTTC. Its protein product is CASSLGTSGSYERYF.

Concerning this clonotype itself: A read error is likely, as this CDR3 ends without the conserved phenylalanine or tryptophan. The rearrangement uses TRBV29-1 and TRBJ2-2; 7 nucleotides line up with TRBD2. CDR1 SQVTM and CDR2 ANQGSEA come from the germline V gene. The CDR3 runs 14 residues. Germline trimming cut 8 bases from V and 1 base from J; bases unmatched to any gene: 7. CDR3 DNA: TGCAGCTCCAGCGGGATTTTGAACACCGGGGAGCTGTTTATT. As protein: CSSSGILNTGELFI.

This rearrangement joins TRBV5-1 to TRBJ2-2; 10 nucleotides align to TRBD1. The CDR3 consists of 15 residues. Looked up from germline, CDR1 is SGHRS and CDR2 is YFSETQ. The V segment lost 4 bases and the J segment 5 bases; nucleotides outside the gene matches: 5. CDR3: CASSPRTGGTGELFF. The CDR3 bases are TGCGCCAGCAGCCCGCGGACAGGGGGAACCGGGGAGCTGTTTTTT.